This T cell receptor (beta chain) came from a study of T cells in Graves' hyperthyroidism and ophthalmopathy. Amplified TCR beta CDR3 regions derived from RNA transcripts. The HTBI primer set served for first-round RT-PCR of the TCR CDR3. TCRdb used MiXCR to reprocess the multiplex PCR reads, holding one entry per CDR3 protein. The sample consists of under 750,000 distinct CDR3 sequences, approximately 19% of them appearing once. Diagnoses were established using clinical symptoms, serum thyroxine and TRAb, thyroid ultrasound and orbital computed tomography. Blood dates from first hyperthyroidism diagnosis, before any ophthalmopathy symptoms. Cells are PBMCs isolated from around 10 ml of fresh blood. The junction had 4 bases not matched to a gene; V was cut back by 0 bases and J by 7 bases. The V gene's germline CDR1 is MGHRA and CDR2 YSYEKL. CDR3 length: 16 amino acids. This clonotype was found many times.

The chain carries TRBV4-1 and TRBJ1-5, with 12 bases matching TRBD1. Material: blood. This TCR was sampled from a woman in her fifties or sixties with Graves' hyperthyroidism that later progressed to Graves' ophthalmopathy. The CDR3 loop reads CASSQEGQGARQPQHF. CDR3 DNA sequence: TGCGCCAGCAGCCAAGAGGGACAGGGGGCCAGACAGCCCCAGCATTTT.